The 8 T cell receptor beta chains listed next were all sequenced from one sample in a study of blood T cell repertoires in COVID-19. Generated by immunoSEQ multiplex PCR, the TCRdb table keeps only in-frame clones and is missing some. The sample lists approximately 250,000 clones; around 90% were seen once. What was sequenced was PBMCs or T cells enriched from blood (not recorded which). The receptors originated from a woman between 25 and 40 years old with acute COVID-19.

This chain connects TRBV10-3 to TRBJ2-4, with D possibly being TRBD2 (5 bases). This CDR3 comprises 18 residues. Germline V gene data show CDR1 as ENHRY and CDR2 as SYGVKD. Trimming removed 2 bases from V and 3 bases from J, with 20 bases in between. CDR3 sequence (DNA): TGTGCCATCAGTGAGGGCTCTGAGACTACCAGCGGCAAAAACATTCAGTACTTC. Protein: CAISEGSETTSGKNIQYF.

This clone occurred once. The chain joins TRBV9 to TRBJ1-6, with unresolved D. Trimming removed 3 bases at V and 10 bases at J, with 11 bases between. The CDR3 covers 13 residues. The germline V gene encodes CDR1 SGDLS and CDR2 YYNGEE. The chain's CDR3 is CASSAEEVSPLHF. CDR3 in DNA: TGTGCCAGCAGCGCCGAGGAAGTATCACCCCTCCACTTT.

V and J are TRBV27 and TRBJ2-1; TRBD1 aligns across 9 bases. V shed 5 bases and J 8 bases; nucleotides not matched to a gene: 10. The CDR3 has 15 residues. The germline V gene encodes CDR1 MNHEY and CDR2 SMNVEV (reference sequence). As DNA, the CDR3 is TGTGCCAGCAGTCCACGGACAGGGGATGTGGATGAGCAGTTCTTC. Residues: CASSPRTGDVDEQFF.

The rearrangement joins TRBV4-1 to TRBJ1-1; D not resolved. V lost 0 bases and J lost 2, with 10 bases in between. The CDR3 has 15 amino acids. Germline values: CDR1 MGHRA, CDR2 YSYEKL. CDR3 residues: CASSQDTGENTEAFF. The CDR3 coding sequence is TGCGCCAGCAGCCAAGATACGGGAGAAAACACTGAAGCTTTCTTT.

V and J are TRBV5-4 and TRBJ2-2; 9 nucleotides match TRBD2. The ends lost 4 bases at V and 4 bases at J; junction bases unmatched: 11. Germline V lookup: CDR1 SGHNT, CDR2 YYREEE (reference sequence). The CDR3 spans 17 residues. The CDR3 here is CASSTFSGRGRTGELFF. CDR3 nucleotides: TGTGCCAGCAGCACCTTTAGCGGGAGAGGTCGCACCGGGGAGCTGTTTTTT.

The chain couples TRBV27 to TRBJ2-1, with TRBD2 as a possible D gene (5 bases). Trimming removed 5 bases from V and 0 bases from J, with 11 bases in between. CDR1 MNHEY and CDR2 SMNVEV come from the germline V gene (reference sequence). The CDR3 sequence is 15 residues long. The DNA for the CDR3 is TGTGCCAGCAGTACCAGCGGAGGCTCCTACAATGAGCAGTTCTTC. As protein: CASSTSGGSYNEQFF.

The rearrangement joins TRBV11-2 to TRBJ2-7, with a weak D call TRBD2 (5 bases). In germline, CDR1 is SGHAT, CDR2 FQNNGV. This CDR3 has 16 residues. V was cut by 5 bases and J by 0 bases, with 17 bases left in between. Here the CDR3 DNA reads TGTGCCAGCAGCGAGGGCCCTACCTTTAGCTCCTACGAGCAGTACTTC. This translates into CASSEGPTFSSYEQYF.

This chain uses TRBV27 with TRBJ1-4; 10 bases match TRBD1. V shed 1 base and J 6 bases; nucleotides not matched to a gene: 14. This CDR3 is 19 amino acids long. Germline assignment: CDR1 MNHEY and CDR2 SMNVEV (reference sequence). As DNA, the CDR3 is TGTGCCAGCAGTTTATATTTCGACCGATACGGGACAGGGGATGAAAAACTGTTTTTT. It codes for CASSLYFDRYGTGDEKLFF.